This T cell receptor (beta chain) was captured in a study of T cells in Graves' hyperthyroidism and ophthalmopathy. Looking at the study overall: Pretreatment peripheral blood was obtained at initial diagnosis.

CDR3 length equals 10 residues. Germline lookup yields CDR1 SQVTM and CDR2 ANQGSEA. Between the trimmed V and J ends, which lost 6 bases and 9 bases, there was a span of 9 bases. It was RNA transcripts that yielded the amplified TCR beta CDR3 regions. In the first-round RT-PCR of the TCR CDR3, the HTBI primer set was used. One entry per CDR3 protein results from TCRdb running MiXCR on the multiplex PCR reads. The repertoire holds about 320,000 distinct CDR3 sequences, with 16% as singletons. A lack of ophthalmopathy progression within 18 months defined stable Graves' hyperthyroidism. The study based diagnoses on clinical symptoms, serum thyroxine and TRAb, thyroid ultrasound and orbital computed tomography.

The chain has TRBV29-1 and TRBJ2-1; perhaps D is TRBD1 or TRBD2 (5 bases each). This clonotype was sampled from a man aged 25-45 years with Graves' hyperthyroidism. Material: blood. The CDR3 here is CSVRDREQFF. The CDR3 DNA is TGCAGCGTCCGGGACCGTGAGCAGTTCTTC.